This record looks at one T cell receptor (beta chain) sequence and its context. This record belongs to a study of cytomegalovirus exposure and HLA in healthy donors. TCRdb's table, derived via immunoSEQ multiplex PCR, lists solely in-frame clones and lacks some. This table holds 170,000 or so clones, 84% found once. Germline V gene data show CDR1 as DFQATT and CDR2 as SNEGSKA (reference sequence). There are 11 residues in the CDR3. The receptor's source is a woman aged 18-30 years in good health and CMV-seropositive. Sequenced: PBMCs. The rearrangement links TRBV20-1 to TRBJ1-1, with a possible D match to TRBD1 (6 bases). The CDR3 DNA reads TGCAGAATGATACAGGGCACTGAAGCTTTCTTT. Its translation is CRMIQGTEAFF.